The entry below describes one T cell receptor beta chain. This receptor's antigen is unknown. No much larger clone exists at a distance of one base, and base qualities are not known. The data were taken from a study of shared clonotypes between healthy human individuals (dated by TCRdb to about 2020). In terms of the full investigation: Three men and a couple of women, aged 18 to 49 years, made up the cohort. To increase sequencing depth and limit assay-specific biases, different laboratories used diverse techniques to prepare libraries and sequence TCR repertoires. For each donor, CD4 naive and CD4 memory were each run on three plates, CD8 naive on two plates, and CD8 memory on one plate. The study deeply sequenced blood TCR repertoires of about five healthy adults to estimate repertoire size and the extent of clonotype sharing between individuals. Per donor, leukapheresis produced somewhere between about 0.9 and 9.5 billion PBMCs.

TCR CDR3 regions were amplified from genomic DNA by multiplex PCR using the deep immunoSEQ assay. For each cell subset, the extracted genomic DNA was distributed evenly across all wells of several immunoSEQ 96-well plates, and each plate served as one replicate. For sorted subsets, around 200 ng genomic DNA, equal to 30,000 or so T cell genomes, was loaded into each replicate PCR. Purified libraries were quantified with a Qubit 3.0 fluorometer, sized on a Bioanalyzer 2100, and re-quantified with the KAPA Library Quantification kit. A separate single-read 150-cycle Illumina NextSeq 550 flow cell was used to sequence each immunoSEQ 96-well plate. Per the authors' processing: Because the immunoSEQ output held only junctional sequences and lacked quality scores, the filtering could not match the filtering applied to full-length reads. To assign V/J genes and CDR3, sequences were annotated using PyIR, a Python wrapper for IgBLAST v1.9, with IMGT germline references. Reads were removed for weak V/J assignments (E-value above 1e-6), missing CDR3, stop codons, out-of-frame junctions, or ambiguous translated residues. V3J clonotypes were defined as sequences sharing an identical inferred V gene, J gene, and CDR3 amino acid sequence. The percentage overlap between two repertoires was calculated by dividing the number of shared unique clonotypes by the size of the smaller repertoire. Three approaches were used to assess repertoire richness: RTK rarefaction, the Chao1 estimator, and Recon v2.1 estimates of unobserved clonotypes. OLGA was used to compute generation probabilities for all TCRbeta clonotypes that the gDNA method yielded from several donors. Drawn from immuneACCESS, this table holds only the in-frame rearrangements with V and J called that TCRdb kept. Clones are partly lost; checked studies trace under half to an unresolved V gene and leave the rest unexplained. Clonal size and the V and J genes are those of that table, whereas D and trimming came from the DNA. Across this sample there are around 2,000,000 clones, with over 85% seen only once. The ten largest make up less than 1.5% of the sample.

Results and caveats for the whole study, not just this receptor: Pairwise subsampling indicated that sequencing depth was expected to affect the degree of clonotype sharing among donors. Rarefaction of sorted-subset datasets indicated incomplete sequencing despite the large sequencing depth. Higher generation probabilities were observed for clonotypes shared by all four sorted-subset donors than for non-shared clonotypes. Only blood was sampled, and tissue TCR repertoires likely differ from those in blood. About 4.5% of naive CD4, more than 3% of naive CD8, roughly 2.4% of memory CD4, and about 0.4% of memory CD8 clonotypes were shared across four donors. Because the study included a small number of donors, the genetic and exposure-history diversity represented was limited. Estimated clonotype richness was generally larger for naive than for memory subsets.

Ends trimmed: V by 2 bases, J by 8 bases; bases unmatched to a gene: 2. The CDR3 spans 13 residues, from the cysteine through the phenylalanine. Only the CDR3 region is kept as DNA, spanning 39 bases read in frame from base 1. CD8 naive samples were obtained by positive selection for CCR7 among CD45RO-negative cells, yielding a CD45RA+CCR7+ population from which TemRA cells were excluded. Healthy HIV-negative adults with no recently reported acute infections or vaccinations were included as donors. All donors were Caucasian adults living in Nashville, Tennessee, USA. After blood collection by leukapheresis, PBMCs were isolated using Ficoll-Histopaque density gradient centrifugation and then cryopreserved in the vapor phase of liquid nitrogen. Analytical flow cytometry was used to check the purity and quantity of every magnetically sorted T cell population. Each sorted fraction had its genomic DNA isolated and then quantified by UV absorbance on a Nanodrop 2000c.

The chain is encoded by TRBV23-1 joined to TRBJ1-1; TRBD1 aligns with 10 central bases. TRBV23-1 is known as an ORF, though its function is uncertain. The sequence came from a man aged 18 to 29 in good health. Material for sequencing was naive CD8+ T cells sorted from blood. The cell subset or site label here, explained by the study, means: CD45RA+CCR7+. The nucleotide sequence reads TGCGCCAGCAGTCAAGGACAGGGGGGAGAAGCTTTCTTT. This encodes CASSQGQGGEAFF.